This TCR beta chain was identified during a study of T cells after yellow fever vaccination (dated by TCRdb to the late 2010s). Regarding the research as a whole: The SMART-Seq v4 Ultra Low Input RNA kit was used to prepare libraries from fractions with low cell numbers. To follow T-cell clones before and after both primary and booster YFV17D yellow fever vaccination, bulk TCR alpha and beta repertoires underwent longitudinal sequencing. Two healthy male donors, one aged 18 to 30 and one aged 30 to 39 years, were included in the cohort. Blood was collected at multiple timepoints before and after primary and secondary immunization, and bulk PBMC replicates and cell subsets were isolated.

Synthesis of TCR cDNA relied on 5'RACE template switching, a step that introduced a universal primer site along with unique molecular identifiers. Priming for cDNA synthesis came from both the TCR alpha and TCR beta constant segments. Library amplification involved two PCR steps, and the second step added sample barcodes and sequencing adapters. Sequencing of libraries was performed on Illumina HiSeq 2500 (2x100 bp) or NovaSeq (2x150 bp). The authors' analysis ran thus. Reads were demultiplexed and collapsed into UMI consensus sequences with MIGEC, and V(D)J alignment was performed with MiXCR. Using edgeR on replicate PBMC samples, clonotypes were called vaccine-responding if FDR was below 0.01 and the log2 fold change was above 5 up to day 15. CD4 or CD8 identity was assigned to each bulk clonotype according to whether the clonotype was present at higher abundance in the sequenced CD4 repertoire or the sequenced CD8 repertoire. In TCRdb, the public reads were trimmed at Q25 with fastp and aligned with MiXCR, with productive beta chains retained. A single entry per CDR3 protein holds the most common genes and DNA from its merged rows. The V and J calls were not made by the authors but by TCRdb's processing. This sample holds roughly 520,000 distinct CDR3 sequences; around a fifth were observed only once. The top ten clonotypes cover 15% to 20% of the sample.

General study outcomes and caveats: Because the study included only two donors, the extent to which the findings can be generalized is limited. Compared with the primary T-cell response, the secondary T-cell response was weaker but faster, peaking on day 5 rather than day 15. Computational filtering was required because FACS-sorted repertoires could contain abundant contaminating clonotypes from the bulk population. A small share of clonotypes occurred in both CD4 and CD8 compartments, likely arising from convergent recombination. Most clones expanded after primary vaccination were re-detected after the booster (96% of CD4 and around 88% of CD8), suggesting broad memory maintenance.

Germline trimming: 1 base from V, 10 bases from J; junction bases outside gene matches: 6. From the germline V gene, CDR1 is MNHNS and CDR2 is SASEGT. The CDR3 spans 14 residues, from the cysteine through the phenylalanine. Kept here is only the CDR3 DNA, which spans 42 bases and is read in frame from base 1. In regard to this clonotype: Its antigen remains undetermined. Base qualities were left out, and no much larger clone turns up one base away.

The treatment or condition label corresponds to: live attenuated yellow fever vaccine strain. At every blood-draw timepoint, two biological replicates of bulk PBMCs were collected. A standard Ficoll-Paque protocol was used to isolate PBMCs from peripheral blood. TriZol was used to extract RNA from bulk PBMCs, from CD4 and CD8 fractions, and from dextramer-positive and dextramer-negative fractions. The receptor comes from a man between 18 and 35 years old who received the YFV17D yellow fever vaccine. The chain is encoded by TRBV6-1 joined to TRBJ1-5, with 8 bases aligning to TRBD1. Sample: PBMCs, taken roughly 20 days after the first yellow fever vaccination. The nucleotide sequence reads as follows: TGTGCCAGCAGTGAAGGTCGACAGGGGTTTCCCCAGCATTTT. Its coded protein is CASSEGRQGFPQHF.